The 7 T cell receptor beta chains listed next were all sequenced from one sample in a study of blood T cell repertoires in COVID-19. Here immunoSEQ multiplex PCR was the method, and the copy in TCRdb shows in-frame clones only, minus some. The sample records approximately 31,000 clones, approximately 91% being singletons. The sequencing input was peripheral blood. These receptors were taken from a human donor with active COVID-19. The donor label of this sample is uncertain.

The gene calls are TRBV11-3 and TRBJ1-5; 9 nucleotides line up with TRBD1. V dropped 1 base and J dropped 3; count of bases not matched to a gene: 16. The germline CDR1 and CDR2 sequences are SGHNT and YENEEA. This CDR3 is 20 amino acids long. Written as DNA, the CDR3 is TGTGCCAGCAGCTTAGGGGGAAACACCGGGACAGGGAAGTACAATCAGCCCCAGCATTTT. Its translation is CASSLGGNTGTGKYNQPQHF.

The CDR3 protein is CSASRGQGTGDEQYF. The CDR3 nucleotides read TGCAGTGCTAGTAGGGGACAGGGTACGGGGGACGAGCAGTACTTC. This sequence joins TRBV20-1 and TRBJ2-7, with TRBD1 identical over 9 bases. The length of the CDR3 is 15 residues. The junction had 11 bases not matched to a gene; V was cut back by 3 bases and J by 5 bases. The V gene's germline CDR1 is DFQATT and CDR2 SNEGSKA (reference sequence).

This clone was found a few times. The chain has TRBV5-1 and TRBJ2-7, with D maybe TRBD1 (5 bases). Trimming took off 4 bases at V and 3 bases at J, with 11 bases between the two ends. The CDR3 spans 13 residues. The V gene's germline CDR1 is SGHRS and CDR2 YFSETQ. Here the CDR3 reads CASSQGTGYEQYF. In nucleotides, the CDR3 is TGCGCCAGCAGCCAGGGTACCGGCTACGAGCAGTACTTC.

The chain carries TRBV28 and TRBJ2-3, with D hard to call. The CDR3 extends over 12 amino acids. Germline V gene lookup returns CDR1 MDHEN and CDR2 SYDVKM. V was cut by 6 bases and J by 6 bases, with 10 bases left in between. The CDR3 here is CASSTTRDTQYF. DNA of the CDR3: TGTGCCAGCAGCACAACCAGGGATACGCAGTATTTT.

V and J are TRBV7-9 and TRBJ2-5; the D gene is possibly TRBD2 (5 bases). The CDR3 covers 17 residues. Germline V gene data show CDR1 as SEHNR and CDR2 as FQNEAQ (reference sequence). Trimming pared 7 bases from V and 0 bases from J, leaving 21 bases between. CDR3 region: CASTNPGFGGNQETQYF. The CDR3, as DNA: TGTGCCAGCACCAACCCGGGTTTTGGAGGAAACCAAGAGACCCAGTACTTC.

CDR3 loop: CASSFANTGELFF. The CDR3 DNA follows: TGTGCCAGCAGTTTCGCGAACACCGGGGAGCTGTTTTTT. The rearrangement joins TRBV27 to TRBJ2-2; the D is unclear. This CDR3 contains 13 residues. The germline gives CDR1 MNHEY, CDR2 SMNVEV (reference sequence). The V end was cut by 3 bases, the J end by 0 bases, with 2 bases between.

A few counts support this clone. This chain uses TRBV7-3 with TRBJ2-1, with 7 bases that match TRBD2. Unmatched junction bases numbered 9, after V lost 2 bases and J lost 5 bases. CDR3 length: 16 amino acids. Germline lookup yields CDR1 SGHTA and CDR2 FQGTGA. This CDR3 reads CASSLVVGGGDNEQFF. CDR3 coding DNA: TGTGCCAGCAGCTTAGTTGTGGGCGGGGGAGACAATGAGCAGTTCTTC.